This TCR beta chain was documented in a study of post-analysis software for immune sequencing data. General study results and limits: Patients had higher frequencies than controls of about five TRBV segments, including TRBV5-6, TRBV5-1 and TRBV20-1.

On this clonotype itself: The antigen remains unidentified.

The TCR beta cDNA libraries contained unique molecular identifiers. From the PCR reads, TCRdb called clonotypes with MiXCR, one entry per CDR3 protein. The data contain hundreds of thousands of distinct CDR3 sequences, roughly 45% of them singletons. The germline gives CDR1 KGHDR, CDR2 SFDVKD. Trimming removed 0 bases at V and 2 bases at J, with 16 bases between. The CDR3 has 17 residues. The chain employs TRBV24-1 and TRBJ2-7; possibly TRBD1 for D (6 bases). The TCR sequence derives from a girl aged 10 to 17 with multiple sclerosis. Material: blood. The CDR3 nucleotides read TGTGCCACCAGTGATTTGGTTTGGGACAACTCAACCTACGAGCAGTACTTC. Translated: CATSDLVWDNSTYEQYF.